The next 21 T cell receptor beta chains were all read from a single sample in a study of graft-versus-host responses after intestinal transplantation (dated by TCRdb to the early 2020s). These receptors lack a known antigen. The library was produced with the immunoSEQ multiplex PCR assay. TCRdb took this table from immuneACCESS and kept in-frame rearrangements with V and J called. Such tables lack part of the clones; where checked against another copy, unresolved V genes explain under half of the gap, and the rest is unexplained. Across this sample there are 85,000 to 100,000 clones, with under 95% seen only once. The ten largest make up around 0.07% of the sample. The time point label on this specimen signifies: cells obtained before transplantation from donor or recipient. The sequencing used unstimulated CD8+ T cells sorted from spleen or lymph node cells, collected before transplant. Every receptor here comes from a human donor who was the organ donor for an intestinal transplant.

This clone was found once. This rearrangement joins TRBV14 to TRBJ1-1, with D hard to call. This CDR3 is 14 amino acids long. CDR1 and CDR2 (germline): SGHDN, FVKESK. V lost 3 bases and J 7 bases, leaving 15 bases between the germline ends. CDR3 in amino acids: CASSHSGNSDEAFF. In DNA form, the CDR3 reads TGTGCCAGCAGCCACAGCGGGAACTCCGATGAAGCTTTCTTT.

V gene TRBV7-9 combines with J gene TRBJ2-7; the D gene is possibly TRBD2 (5 bases). This CDR3 comprises 17 residues. The V end was cut by 5 bases, the J end by 3 bases, with 23 bases between. The germline V gene has CDR1 SEHNR and CDR2 FQNEAQ (reference sequence). DNA for the CDR3: TGTGCCAGCAGCCGAAGAGCAAGCGGAGCATACGACTACGAGCAGTACTTC. Amino acids: CASSRRASGAYDYEQYF.

The rearrangement links TRBV2 to TRBJ2-3, with D uncertain. In germline, CDR1 is SNHLY, CDR2 FYNNEI. The CDR3 runs 15 residues. The ends were cut back, 2 bases at V and 0 bases at J, with 9 bases in the middle. The CDR3 sequence: CASSEFPESTDTQYF. The CDR3 nucleotides read TGTGCCAGCAGTGAATTTCCGGAGAGCACAGATACGCAGTATTTT.

The chain has TRBV6-1 and TRBJ2-3, with D tentatively TRBD2 (5 bases). Between the trimmed V and J ends, which lost 10 bases and 1 base, there was a span of 15 bases. CDR3 size: 14 residues. CDR1 is MNHNS and CDR2 is SASEGT in the germline V gene. The CDR3 protein is CAIESPRGTDTQYF. The CDR3 DNA sequence: TGTGCCATCGAATCCCCGCGGGGCACAGATACGCAGTATTTT.

The rearrangement joins TRBV15 to TRBJ1-1; no clear D gene. The germline gives CDR1 LNHNV, CDR2 YYDKDF (reference sequence). The CDR3 sequence is 15 residues long. Trimming cost V 0 bases and J 4 bases, with 12 bases left between them. CDR3 in DNA: TGTGCCACCAGCAGAGAAGACCTTCGGGGCACTGAAGCTTTCTTT. It translates to CATSREDLRGTEAFF.

This chain connects TRBV5-4 to TRBJ1-1; 7 bases align to TRBD1. Germline assignment: CDR1 SGHNT and CDR2 YYREEE (reference sequence). The CDR3 loop spans 11 amino acids. V dropped 3 bases and J dropped 8; count of bases not matched to a gene: 1. The CDR3 loop reads CASSSTGEAFF. Here the CDR3 DNA reads TGTGCCAGCAGCTCGACAGGGGAAGCTTTCTTT. The variable domain in full, completed from reference TRBV5-4 and TRBJ1-1, reads ETGVTQSPTHLIKTRGQQVTLRCSSQSGHNTVSWYQQALGQGPQFIFQYYREEENGRGNFPPRFSGLQFPNYSSELNVNALELDDSALYLCASSSTGEAFFGQGTRLTVV.

The chain employs TRBV7-9 and TRBJ2-4, with 8 bases identical to TRBD1. This CDR3 is built from 15 residues. The germline CDR1 and CDR2 sequences are SEHNR and FQNEAQ (reference sequence). J gave up 3 bases and V 4 bases, and 5 bases lay outside the gene matches. CDR3 region: CASSSRGTGKNIQYF. CDR3 coding DNA: TGTGCCAGCAGCTCACGGGGGACAGGCAAAAACATTCAGTACTTC.

The chain links TRBV27 to TRBJ1-1; no reliable D call. The CDR3 runs 13 residues. V gave up 2 bases and J gave up 3 bases, with 7 bases separating them. Germline V gene lookup returns CDR1 MNHEY and CDR2 SMNVEV (reference sequence). The CDR3 is CASSLPGYTEAFF. In DNA, the CDR3 is TGTGCCAGCAGTTTACCGGGGTACACTGAAGCTTTCTTT.

V and J are TRBV12-5 and TRBJ2-5, with TRBD2 matching 8 bases. This CDR3 is 16 amino acids long. V was clipped by 0 bases and J by 3 bases; unmatched bases: 6. Per the germline V gene, CDR1 is LGHNT and CDR2 is FRNRAP. The DNA for the CDR3 is TGTGCTAGTGGTTTGGTACTATACGGGAGGGAAGAGACCCAGTACTTC. Its protein product is CASGLVLYGREETQYF. The whole variable domain, remainder taken from reference TRBV12-5 and TRBJ2-5, is DARVTQTPRHKVTEMGQEVTMRCQPILGHNTVFWYRQTMMQGLELLAYFRNRAPLDDSGMPKDRFSAEMPDATLATLKIQPSEPRDSAVYFCASGLVLYGREETQYFGPGTRLLVL.

On this clone itself: Additional DNA sequences in this sample encode the identical CDR3. The chain carries TRBV4-1 and TRBJ2-7; TRBD1 matches at 7 bases. Germline V gives CDR1 MGHRA, CDR2 YSYEKL. V lost 3 bases, J lost 3 bases, and 5 bases stayed unmatched. CDR3 size: 14 residues. The CDR3 nucleotides read TGCGCCAGCAGCCACCGGGACAGAGACTACGAGCAGTACTTC. This gives the protein CASSHRDRDYEQYF.

The V and J genes are TRBV5-1 and TRBJ1-6; possible D gene TRBD1, 5 bases. This CDR3 is 16 amino acids long. Germline V gives CDR1 SGHRS, CDR2 YFSETQ. V shed 4 bases and J shed 8 bases, with 19 bases lying between them. The CDR3 region is CASSEYDGAGDSPLHF. The CDR3, as DNA: TGCGCCAGCAGCGAGTACGATGGGGCTGGAGATTCACCCCTCCACTTT.

The chain is built from TRBV28 and TRBJ1-2, with D possibly matching TRBD1 (5 bases). V was pared by 2 bases and J by 2 bases, with 15 bases between. Germline-derived CDR1 and CDR2 are MDHEN and SYDVKM. This CDR3 has 16 residues. CDR3 coding DNA: TGTGCCAGCAGTTTAGACAGTCCCATCCTGAACTATGGCTACACCTTC. Encoded protein: CASSLDSPILNYGYTF.

The chain is built from TRBV14 and TRBJ2-3; D is perhaps TRBD2 (7 bases). This CDR3 is built from 15 residues. Germline V CDR1 and CDR2: SGHDN, FVKESK. Trimming shortened V by 1 base and J by 3 bases, and 11 bases separated the two germline ends. CDR3 protein: CASSQVGGPTDTQYF. In DNA, the CDR3 is TGTGCCAGCAGCCAAGTGGGGGGGCCAACAGATACGCAGTATTTT.

This chain connects TRBV5-4 to TRBJ2-1; TRBD1 matches 9 bases. V was clipped by 4 bases and J by 4 bases; unmatched bases: 6. The V gene's germline CDR1 is SGHNT and CDR2 YYREEE (reference sequence). This CDR3 contains 15 residues. The CDR3 loop is CASSPTQGAYNEQFF. CDR3 DNA sequence: TGTGCCAGCAGCCCGACACAGGGGGCATACAATGAGCAGTTCTTC.

A few counts support this clone. The chain employs TRBV6-1 and TRBJ1-5; D uncertain. Germline V gene data show CDR1 as MNHNS and CDR2 as SASEGT. The CDR3 is made up of 15 amino acids. Trimming shortened V by 1 base and J by 0 bases, and 7 bases separated the two germline ends. CDR3 sequence (DNA): TGTGCCAGCAGTGAAGGAGACTATAGCAATCAGCCCCAGCATTTT. Translating gives CASSEGDYSNQPQHF.

The rearrangement links TRBV7-9 to TRBJ2-3; D is unclear. The CDR3 length is 16 residues. In germline, CDR1 is SEHNR, CDR2 FQNEAQ (reference sequence). V dropped 3 bases and J dropped 0 bases, with 13 bases sitting between them. DNA of the CDR3: TGTGCCAGCAGCTTTCCCCTAAGCACTAGCACAGATACGCAGTATTTT. Protein: CASSFPLSTSTDTQYF.

V usage is TRBV5-4 and J usage is TRBJ1-1, with D possibly TRBD1 on 5 matching bases. Germline V gene lookup returns CDR1 SGHNT and CDR2 YYREEE (reference sequence). The CDR3 runs to 14 residues. V was trimmed by 1 base and J by 4 bases, leaving 11 bases between them. DNA for the CDR3: TGTGCCAGCAGCTTGTCAGGGTGGGTCACTGAAGCTTTCTTT. This sequence encodes CASSLSGWVTEAFF.

The chain couples TRBV27 to TRBJ2-1, with 12 positions matching TRBD1. The CDR3 is made up of 14 amino acids. V lost 7 bases, J lost 6 bases, and 4 bases stayed unmatched. Germline CDR1 MNHEY, CDR2 SMNVEV (reference sequence). CDR3 coding DNA: TGTGCCAGCACCGGGACAGGGGGCCCCAATGAGCAGTTCTTC. Translation: CASTGTGGPNEQFF.

The J gene is TRBJ2-7, the V gene TRBV7-9; TRBD1 agrees at 9 bases. The CDR3 totals 15 residues. V dropped 4 bases and J dropped 3; count of bases not matched to a gene: 7. The germline gives CDR1 SEHNR, CDR2 FQNEAQ (reference sequence). As DNA, the CDR3 is TGTGCCAGCAGCTCGCAAACGACAGGGGGCTACGAGCAGTACTTC. Its translation: CASSSQTTGGYEQYF.

Points on this clone: Other DNA sequences in the sample encode the same CDR3. This chain connects TRBV7-8 to TRBJ1-5; D is possibly TRBD1 (5 bases). This CDR3 region has 14 residues. V gave up 3 bases and J gave up 2 bases, with 8 bases separating them. The V gene's germline CDR1 is SGHVS and CDR2 FQNEAQ. In DNA form, the CDR3 reads TGTGCCAGCAGCTTGGGGCAGGGCAATCAGCCCCAGCATTTT. It codes for CASSLGQGNQPQHF.

This sequence joins TRBV9 and TRBJ2-3, with 14 bases fitting TRBD2. CDR3 length: 20 amino acids. The V and J ends lost 2 bases and 0 bases, in that order; junction bases with no gene match: 11. Germline assignment: CDR1 SGDLS and CDR2 YYNGEE. CDR3 region: CASSVSGTSGSVASTDTQYF. The CDR3 DNA is TGTGCCAGCAGCGTTTCCGGGACTAGCGGGAGCGTTGCGAGCACAGATACGCAGTATTTT.